One sample yielded the 29 T cell receptor beta chains listed below, sequenced in a study of blood T cell repertoires in COVID-19. Generated by immunoSEQ multiplex PCR, the TCRdb table keeps only in-frame clones and is missing some. The sample includes 100,000 to 150,000 clones, less than 85% seen only once; the top ten take approximately 17%. Sequencing was performed on peripheral blood. These TCRs come from an elderly woman with acute or convalescent COVID-19.

The chain employs TRBV3-1 (or the pseudogene TRBV3-2) and TRBJ2-7, with 7 bases matching TRBD2. Trimming at V came to 2 bases and at J to 4 bases, leaving 14 bases not matched to a gene. Germline V gene lookup returns CDR1 LGHDT and CDR2 YNNKEL (reference sequence). The length of the CDR3 is 17 residues. The CDR3 protein is CASSQTVLGGGLYEQYF. The CDR3 DNA reads as TGTGCCAGCAGCCAAACGGTATTGGGCGGGGGTCTTTACGAGCAGTACTTC.

The chain recombines TRBV18 with TRBJ2-3, with 12 positions matching TRBD1. The germline CDR1 and CDR2 sequences are KGHSH and LQKENI. The length of the CDR3 is 15 residues. The V and J ends lost 4 bases and 3 bases, in that order; junction bases with no gene match: 2. The CDR3 protein is CASSRGQGATDTQYF. The CDR3 DNA follows: TGTGCCAGCTCACGGGGACAGGGGGCAACAGATACGCAGTATTTT.

The chain employs TRBV20-1 and TRBJ2-1; TRBD1 might be the D (6 bases). CDR3 size: 17 residues. Trimming took off 3 bases at V and 8 bases at J, with 26 bases between the two ends. Germline CDR1 and CDR2: DFQATT and SNEGSKA (reference sequence). CDR3 sequence: CSASGSGAIQEPHEQFF. The DNA of the CDR3 is TGCAGTGCTAGTGGTTCAGGGGCCATACAAGAGCCCCATGAGCAGTTCTTC.

The chain couples TRBV9 to TRBJ1-6; TRBD1 agrees at 7 bases. The CDR3 contains 14 residues. Trimming took 4 bases from V and 6 from J; bases not matched to a gene: 4. Germline CDR1 reads SGDLS; CDR2 reads YYNGEE. This CDR3 is CASSSGQANSPLHF. The CDR3 DNA sequence: TGTGCCAGCAGCTCCGGACAGGCTAATTCACCCCTCCACTTT.

The rearrangement links TRBV7-2 to TRBJ2-7, with TRBD2 matching over 13 bases. Germline CDR1 and CDR2: SGHTA and FQGNSA. V shed 3 bases, J shed 2 bases, and the junction held 1 base outside the gene matches. This CDR3 is built from 15 residues. CDR3 nucleotide sequence: TGTGCCAGCAGCTTCGGACTAGCGGGGGCCTACGAGCAGTACTTC. Its protein product is CASSFGLAGAYEQYF.

The V and J genes are TRBV6-5 and TRBJ1-2; TRBD1 matches at 10 bases. The CDR3 extends over 14 amino acids. Per germline, CDR1 MNHEY and CDR2 SVGAGI. J was trimmed by 4 bases and V by 2 bases; bases with no gene match: 1. As DNA, the CDR3 is TGTGCCAGCAGTTACAGGGACAGGGGCTATGGCTACACCTTC. Translating gives CASSYRDRGYGYTF.

The genes are TRBV29-1 and TRBJ1-1; no clear D gene. This CDR3 comprises 15 residues. The germline V gene has CDR1 SQVTM and CDR2 ANQGSEA. The V end lost 5 bases, the J end lost 5 bases, and 21 bases lay between the germline ends. CDR3 sequence (DNA): TGCAGCGTTAAGGAGGACCCCTCAGAGTGGACTGAAGCTTTCTTT. It translates to CSVKEDPSEWTEAFF. Together with reference TRBV29-1 and TRBJ1-1, the CDR3 gives the full variable domain: SAVISQKPSRDICQRGTSLTIQCQVDSQVTMMFWYRQQPGQSLTLIATANQGSEATYESGFVIDKFPISRPNLTFSTLTVSNMSPEDSSIYLCSVKEDPSEWTEAFFGQGTRLTVV.

The chain is built from TRBV11-2 and TRBJ1-1; TRBD1 aligns across 10 bases. Trimming cost V 5 bases and J 3 bases; bases outside gene matches: 6. Per the germline V gene, CDR1 is SGHAT and CDR2 is FQNNGV. The CDR3 loop spans 15 amino acids. CDR3 bases: TGTGCCAGCAGCGACAGGGGGCGCCCCGACACTGAAGCTTTCTTT. This encodes CASSDRGRPDTEAFF. Combining the CDR3 with reference TRBV11-2 and TRBJ1-1 gives the whole variable domain EAGVAQSPRYKIIEKRQSVAFWCNPISGHATLYWYQQILGQGPKLLIQFQNNGVVDDSQLPKDRFSAERLKGVDSTLKIQPAKLEDSAVYLCASSDRGRPDTEAFFGQGTRLTVV.

The rearrangement joins TRBV7-9 to TRBJ2-3, with D tentatively TRBD2 (6 bases). The CDR3 consists of 16 residues. From germline, CDR1 is SEHNR and CDR2 FQNEAQ (reference sequence). V dropped 0 bases and J dropped 0 bases, with 10 bases sitting between them. The CDR3 nucleotides are TGTGCCAGCAGCTTAGCTCTAGCGATTAGCACAGATACGCAGTATTTT. Translated, it gives CASSLALAISTDTQYF. The full variable domain, in which reference TRBV7-9 and TRBJ2-3 provide the parts outside the CDR3, is DTGVSQNPRHKITKRGQNVTFRCDPISEHNRLYWYRQTLGQGPEFLTYFQNEAQLEKSRLLSDRFSAERPKGSFSTLEIQRTEQGDSAMYLCASSLALAISTDTQYFGPGTRLTVL.

A remark on this clone: One end of the junction is discordant with germline, which a read error may explain. V usage is TRBV7-8 and J usage is TRBJ1-2; 7 bases align to TRBD1. CDR3 length: 14 residues. Germline CDR1 and CDR2: SGHVS and FQNEAQ. CDR3 amino acids: CASSLEGANYGYIF. As DNA, the CDR3 is TGTGCCAGCAGCCTAGAGGGGGCCAACTATGGCTACATCTTC.

The V and J genes are TRBV6-5 and TRBJ1-2; 7 bases are a match to TRBD1. V trimming: 4 bases; J trimming: 7 bases; junction bases outside the gene matches: 6. CDR3 size: 13 residues. Germline CDR1 and CDR2: MNHEY and SVGAGI. This CDR3 is CASSSDRVGGYTF. CDR3 coding DNA: TGTGCCAGCAGTTCTGACAGGGTTGGTGGCTACACCTTC.

The J gene is TRBJ1-6, the V gene TRBV6-5; 7 bases agree with TRBD1. The CDR3 has 15 residues. The germline V gene encodes CDR1 MNHEY and CDR2 SVGAGI. Trimming cost V 10 bases and J 3 bases; bases outside gene matches: 9. For the CDR3, the DNA is TGTGCCACCAGGGAGGGACAGATCTATAATTCACCCCTCCACTTT. As protein: CATREGQIYNSPLHF.

V usage is TRBV29-1 and J usage is TRBJ1-5; a possible D gene is TRBD1 (5 bases). Trimming stripped 7 bases from V and 3 bases from J, with 13 bases between. The germline V gene encodes CDR1 SQVTM and CDR2 ANQGSEA. This CDR3 contains 13 residues. This CDR3 reads CSAAGGVNQPQHF. The CDR3 DNA is TGCAGCGCCGCGGGGGGAGTCAATCAGCCCCAGCATTTT.

The chain employs TRBV7-2 and TRBJ2-7; D is uncertain. Per germline, CDR1 SGHTA and CDR2 FQGNSA. Trimming pared 3 bases from V and 2 bases from J, leaving 5 bases between. This CDR3 has 12 residues. CDR3 region: CASSFVAYEQYF. The CDR3 nucleotides read TGTGCCAGCAGCTTCGTAGCCTACGAGCAGTACTTC. The whole variable domain, remainder taken from reference TRBV7-2 and TRBJ2-7, is GAGVSQSPSNKVTEKGKDVELRCDPISGHTALYWYRQSLGQGLEFLIYFQGNSAPDKSGLPSDRFSAERTGGSVSTLTIQRTQQEDSAVYLCASSFVAYEQYFGPGTRLTVT.

The chain combines TRBV19 with TRBJ1-5; weak D call: TRBD1 (5 bases). Trimming shortened V by 5 bases and J by 3 bases, and 17 bases separated the two germline ends. The CDR3 contains 16 residues. In germline, CDR1 is LNHDA, CDR2 SQIVND (reference sequence). The CDR3 spells CASSPWVGGSNQPQHF. CDR3 sequence (DNA): TGTGCCAGTAGTCCCTGGGTGGGGGGGTCCAATCAGCCCCAGCATTTT. The whole variable domain, filled in from reference TRBV19 and TRBJ1-5, reads DGGITQSPKYLFRKEGQNVTLSCEQNLNHDAMYWYRQDPGQGLRLIYYSQIVNDFQKGDIAEGYSVSREKKESFPLTVTSAQKNPTAFYLCASSPWVGGSNQPQHFGDGTRLSIL.

The chain has TRBV4-3 and TRBJ2-2; TRBD2 aligns across 9 bases. Germline V gene lookup returns CDR1 LGHNA and CDR2 YSLEER. The CDR3 contains 20 residues. The V gene end was trimmed by 1 base and the J gene end by 4 bases; junction bases not matched to a gene: 16. The CDR3 DNA reads TGCGCCAGCAGCCAAGGCCCCGGGGGGGGCGGGGGGGCTATCACCGGGGAGCTGTTTTTT. Translation gives CASSQGPGGGGGAITGELFF.

The genes are TRBV18 and TRBJ1-4; the match to TRBD1 covers 7 bases. This CDR3 is built from 15 residues. Germline CDR1 KGHSH, CDR2 LQKENI. The V and J ends lost 4 bases and 5 bases, in that order; junction bases with no gene match: 7. The CDR3 region is CASSLSGTVNEKLFF. The DNA for the CDR3 is TGTGCCAGCTCACTGTCCGGGACAGTGAATGAAAAACTGTTTTTT.

There are a few counts of this clone. V gene TRBV25-1 combines with J gene TRBJ1-6; a possible D gene is TRBD1 (6 bases). The CDR3 totals 14 residues. The germline CDR1 and CDR2 sequences are MGHDK and SYGVNS. Trimming shortened V by 8 bases and J by 4 bases, and 12 bases separated the two germline ends. The CDR3 loop is CASGQTGYNSPLHF. CDR3 coding DNA: TGTGCCAGCGGCCAGACAGGTTATAATTCACCCCTCCACTTT.

The chain recombines TRBV6-5 with TRBJ2-2; 9 nucleotides align to TRBD1. This CDR3 is built from 15 residues. V lost 7 bases, J lost 7 bases, and 10 bases stayed unmatched. CDR1 is MNHEY, CDR2 SVGAGI, per germline. The CDR3 DNA is TGTGCCAGCAAACCTACAGGGGGCGCGGGCGGGGAGCTGTTTTTT. It specifies CASKPTGGAGGELFF.

This chain connects TRBV30 to TRBJ2-7; 7 bases align to TRBD2. This CDR3 contains 14 residues. V was pared by 2 bases and J by 4 bases, with 8 bases of the junction left unmatched. The germline V gene encodes CDR1 GTSNPN and CDR2 SVGIG (reference sequence). CDR3 region: CAWSSGGSVYEQYF. CDR3 sequence (DNA): TGTGCCTGGAGTTCGGGCGGGAGTGTATACGAGCAGTACTTC.

The chain joins TRBV29-1 to TRBJ1-2; D may be TRBD1 (6 bases). CDR3 length: 12 amino acids. Germline V gene lookup returns CDR1 SQVTM and CDR2 ANQGSEA. V was clipped by 4 bases and J by 6 bases, with 12 bases between them. Here the CDR3 reads CSVGTVKDGYTF. The CDR3 DNA reads TGCAGCGTTGGGACAGTTAAGGATGGCTACACCTTC.

The chain couples TRBV6-2 or TRBV6-3 to TRBJ2-7; 11 nucleotides agree with TRBD2. V lost 4 bases, J lost 2 bases, and 7 bases stayed unmatched. CDR3 length: 16 amino acids. Germline loops: CDR1 MNHEY, CDR2 SVGEGT. CDR3 amino acids: CASSWASGRSTYEQYF. The DNA of the CDR3 is TGTGCCAGCAGTTGGGCTAGCGGGAGGAGTACCTACGAGCAGTACTTC.

This chain links TRBV5-1 with TRBJ2-3; TRBD2 matches 10 bases. The germline CDR1 and CDR2 sequences are SGHRS and YFSETQ. With V trimmed by 4 bases and J by 4 bases, 9 bases remained unmatched. The CDR3 is 16 amino acids. For the CDR3, the DNA is TGCGCCAGCAGCCGGGCTACTAGCGGGGTTTCAGATACGCAGTATTTT. This codes for CASSRATSGVSDTQYF.

The chain joins TRBV27 to TRBJ2-7; 15 bases match TRBD2. Germline CDR1 and CDR2: MNHEY and SMNVEV (reference sequence). There are 16 residues in the CDR3. V dropped 6 bases and J dropped 13; count of bases not matched to a gene: 16. CDR3 loop: CASRLGGLAGGPPLYF. As DNA, the CDR3 is TGTGCCAGCAGGCTCGGGGGACTAGCGGGGGGCCCCCCCCTTTACTTC.

This clone was seen just once. The chain couples TRBV3-1 (or the pseudogene TRBV3-2) to TRBJ2-3; the match to TRBD2 covers 9 bases. Looked up from germline, CDR1 is LGHDT and CDR2 is YNNKEL (reference sequence). This CDR3 is 17 amino acids long. V lost 0 bases to trimming and J lost 1 base; unmatched junction nucleotides: 5. The CDR3 nucleotides read TGTGCCAGCAGCCAAGAAGGGACTAGCACCCGCACAGATACGCAGTATTTT. This gives the protein CASSQEGTSTRTDTQYF.

The chain is built from TRBV19 and TRBJ1-5; 9 bases match TRBD1. V gave up 0 bases and J gave up 2 bases; unmatched junction bases: 2. Germline CDR1 LNHDA, CDR2 SQIVND (reference sequence). CDR3 length: 16 amino acids. Here the CDR3 DNA reads TGTGCCAGTAGTATAGATCGGGACAGGGGCAATCAGCCCCAGCATTTT. Translating it yields CASSIDRDRGNQPQHF. The full variable domain, rest sourced from reference TRBV19 and TRBJ1-5, is DGGITQSPKYLFRKEGQNVTLSCEQNLNHDAMYWYRQDPGQGLRLIYYSQIVNDFQKGDIAEGYSVSREKKESFPLTVTSAQKNPTAFYLCASSIDRDRGNQPQHFGDGTRLSIL.

The J gene is TRBJ2-2, the V gene TRBV11-2; D not certain. In germline, CDR1 is SGHAT, CDR2 FQNNGV. The CDR3 sequence is 12 residues long. V gave up 6 bases and J gave up 4 bases, with 6 bases separating them. The CDR3: CASRLGTGELFF. As DNA, the CDR3 is TGTGCCAGCAGGCTAGGCACCGGGGAGCTGTTTTTT.

The chain is built from TRBV3-1 (or the pseudogene TRBV3-2) and TRBJ2-1, with TRBD2 identical over 11 bases. Germline-derived CDR1 and CDR2 are LGHDT and YNNKEL (reference sequence). After removal of 3 bases from V and 9 bases from J, the junction contained 16 bases not matched to a gene. The CDR3 sequence is 18 residues long. CDR3 nucleotides: TGTGCCAGCAGCCAGACTAGCGGGGTCAACCCACTACCGCGTGAGCAGTTCTTC. As protein: CASSQTSGVNPLPREQFF.

The V and J genes are TRBV18 and TRBJ1-3; 7 bases align to TRBD1. CDR3 length: 15 amino acids. The V segment lost 1 base and the J segment 2 bases; nucleotides outside the gene matches: 2. Per the germline V gene, CDR1 is KGHSH and CDR2 is LQKENI. In DNA form, the CDR3 reads TGTGCCAGCTCACCACAGGGACAGACTGGAAACACCATATATTTT. Translation: CASSPQGQTGNTIYF.